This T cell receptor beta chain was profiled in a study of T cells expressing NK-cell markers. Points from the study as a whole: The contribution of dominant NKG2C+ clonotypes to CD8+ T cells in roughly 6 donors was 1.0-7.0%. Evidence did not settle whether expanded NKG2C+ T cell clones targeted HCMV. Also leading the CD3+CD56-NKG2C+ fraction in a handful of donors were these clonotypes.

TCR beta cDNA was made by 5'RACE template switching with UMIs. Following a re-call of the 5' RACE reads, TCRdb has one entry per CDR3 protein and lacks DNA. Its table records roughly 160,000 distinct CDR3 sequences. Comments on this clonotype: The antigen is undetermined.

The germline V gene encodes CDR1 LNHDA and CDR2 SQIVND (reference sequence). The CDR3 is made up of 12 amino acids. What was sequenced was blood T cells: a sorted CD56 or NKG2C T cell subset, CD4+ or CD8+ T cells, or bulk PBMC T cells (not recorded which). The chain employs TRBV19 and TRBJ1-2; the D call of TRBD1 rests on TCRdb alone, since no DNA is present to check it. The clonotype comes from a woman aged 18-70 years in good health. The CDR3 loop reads CASSITGFGYTF.